These T cell receptor beta chains were read from a single sample in a study of tumor-infiltrating lymphocytes in oesophageal squamous cell carcinoma. Via MiXCR, TCRdb re-called the PCR reads, giving one row per CDR3 protein. Among approximately 20,000 distinct CDR3 sequences, around 40% were seen once, and the ten largest hold approximately 19%. Sequencing was carried out using esophageal tumor tissue. All receptors derive from a male donor with esophageal squamous cell carcinoma. Both conserved end residues are part of each CDR3. Fields, in order: CDR3 DNA, CDR3 protein, V gene, J gene, D gene, clone size. The D gene is left open where the match is weak. Not all rows give a size; the values are once, few, many and, for expanded clones, a class.

DNA: TGTGCCAGCAGTTACGAGGACAGGAGATCACCCCTCCACTTC; CDR3: CASSYEDRRSPLHF; V: TRBV6-6; J: TRBJ2-1; D: TRBD1; size: many
DNA: TGTGCCAGCAGCTTACAGCCAGGGGAAGGCTATGGCTACACCTTC; CDR3: CASSLQPGEGYGYTF; V: TRBV11-2; J: TRBJ1-2; D: .; size: many
DNA: TGTGCCAGCAGCGCCCCCGGGACAGTCCACCTCAATGAGCAGTTCTTC; CDR3: CASSAPGTVHLNEQFF; V: TRBV7-8; J: TRBJ2-1; D: TRBD1; size: .
DNA: TGTGCCAGCAGCTTAGGAGGGCGGGAGCAGTTCTTC; CDR3: CASSLGGREQFF; V: TRBV7-2; J: TRBJ2-1; D: .; size: few
DNA: TGTGCCAGCAGTTTGCAGGGCAACACTGAAGCTTTCTTT; CDR3: CASSLQGNTEAFF; V: TRBV28; J: TRBJ1-1; D: .; size: .
DNA: TGTGCCAGCAATCAAGACAGTCCGGGCAGCCAGACCCAGTATTTT; CDR3: CASNQDSPGSQTQYF; V: TRBV6-1; J: TRBJ2-3; D: .; size: .
DNA: TGTGCCAGCGGGACAGGGACCGAGCAGTACTTC; CDR3: CASGTGTEQYF; V: TRBV6-1; J: TRBJ2-7; D: TRBD1; size: many
DNA: TGTGCCATCAGTGGGACAGCCACGTCCGATACGCAGTATTTT; CDR3: CAISGTATSDTQYF; V: TRBV10-3; J: TRBJ2-3; D: .; size: many
DNA: TGTGCCAGCAGCCCTCCGGGACTAGGAACAGATACGCAGTATTTT; CDR3: CASSPPGLGTDTQYF; V: TRBV7-2; J: TRBJ2-3; D: TRBD2; size: .
DNA: TGTGCCATACAGGGACAGAACACCGGGGAGCTGTTTTTT; CDR3: CAIQGQNTGELFF; V: TRBV6-9; J: TRBJ2-2; D: .; size: .
DNA: TGTGCCAGCAGGATACAGCAAGAGACCCAGTACTTC; CDR3: CASRIQQETQYF; V: TRBV6-1; J: TRBJ2-5; D: .; size: .
DNA: TGTGCCAGCAGTCCCCAACTCAATGAGCAGTTCTTC; CDR3: CASSPQLNEQFF; V: TRBV28; J: TRBJ2-1; D: .; size: few
DNA: TGTGCCAGCAGCTTAGGGCAGTTCAGCACCGGGGAGCTGTTTTTT; CDR3: CASSLGQFSTGELFF; V: TRBV7-6; J: TRBJ2-2; D: .; size: medium-sized
DNA: TGTGCCAGCAGCTTAGTGGCAGCCCATAATGAAAAACTGTTTTTT; CDR3: CASSLVAAHNEKLFF; V: TRBV7-9; J: TRBJ1-4; D: .; size: many
DNA: TGTGCCAGCAGCTTCTTCGGCGCGGTTGGAAACACCATATATTTT; CDR3: CASSFFGAVGNTIYF; V: TRBV7-2; J: TRBJ1-3; D: .; size: .
DNA: TGTGCCAGCAGCTTTGGGGGAGGGCCCTACGAGCAGTACTTC; CDR3: CASSFGGGPYEQYF; V: TRBV5-5; J: TRBJ2-7; D: TRBD2; size: many
DNA: TGCGCCGGAGATCGGACTAGCGGGGCCTACAATGAGCAGTACTTC; CDR3: CAGDRTSGAYNEQYF; V: TRBV10-1; J: TRBJ2-7; D: TRBD2; size: many
DNA: TGTGCCAGCAGAGCCGGGACTAGCCGTACCTACGAGCAGTACTTC; CDR3: CASRAGTSRTYEQYF; V: TRBV6-1; J: TRBJ2-7; D: TRBD2; size: many
DNA: TGTGCCAGCAGCTTAACGGGGGGCTCCCCATCCTACGAGCAGTACTTC; CDR3: CASSLTGGSPSYEQYF; V: TRBV7-3; J: TRBJ2-7; D: .; size: .
DNA: TGTGCCAGCAACGATTTTCCGGGACAGGGGACCTACGAGCAGTTCTTC; CDR3: CASNDFPGQGTYEQFF; V: TRBV11-1; J: TRBJ2-1; D: TRBD1; size: .
DNA: TGTGCCAGCAGTTTGGATGGGGGGAGGTACAATGAGCAGTTCTTC; CDR3: CASSLDGGRYNEQFF; V: TRBV6-1; J: TRBJ2-1; D: .; size: many
DNA: TGCAGTGCTTTTGGACTAGCGGGAATCGGAAACAATGAGCAGTTCTTC; CDR3: CSAFGLAGIGNNEQFF; V: TRBV20-1; J: TRBJ2-1; D: TRBD2; size: few
DNA: TGTGCTAGCAGCTTAGCGCACACCGGGACCCCTATATACAATGAGCAGTTCTTC; CDR3: CASSLAHTGTPIYNEQFF; V: TRBV7-6; J: TRBJ2-1; D: .; size: once
DNA: TGTGCCAGCAGCTTAAGTCGAGATGATACGCAGTATTTT; CDR3: CASSLSRDDTQYF; V: TRBV7-3; J: TRBJ2-3; D: .; size: .
DNA: TGTGCCAGCAGCGTCCCGGGACAGGGCTACGAGCAGTACTTC; CDR3: CASSVPGQGYEQYF; V: TRBV5-5; J: TRBJ2-7; D: TRBD1; size: many
DNA: TGTGCCAGCAGGACCGCGGACAGGGGGCGAGAGCAGTTCTTC; CDR3: CASRTADRGREQFF; V: TRBV6-1; J: TRBJ2-1; D: TRBD1; size: many
DNA: TGTGCCAGCGGATTGCTGCGGGAAGCTTTCTTT; CDR3: CASGLLREAFF; V: TRBV27; J: TRBJ1-1; D: .; size: few
DNA: TGTGCCAGCAGCTACGGACGAGGGTCACCCCTCCACTTT; CDR3: CASSYGRGSPLHF; V: TRBV9; J: TRBJ1-6; D: .; size: .
DNA: TGTGCCAGCAGCTTAGCTACGGGGGGGCCGGATACGCAGTATTTT; CDR3: CASSLATGGPDTQYF; V: TRBV7-2; J: TRBJ2-3; D: TRBD2; size: many
DNA: TGCGCCAGCAGCCAATCCCGGGGGCGATCCGGGGAGCTGTTTTTT; CDR3: CASSQSRGRSGELFF; V: TRBV4-1; J: TRBJ2-2; D: .; size: many
DNA: TGTGCCAGCAGAGACAGGGGGAAGGGCACAGATACGCAGTATTTT; CDR3: CASRDRGKGTDTQYF; V: TRBV6-1; J: TRBJ2-3; D: TRBD1; size: .
DNA: TGTGCTAGCAGCTTATCCCATAGCAACGAGCAGTTCTTC; CDR3: CASSLSHSNEQFF; V: TRBV7-7; J: TRBJ2-1; D: .; size: many